The clone carrying this T cell receptor beta chain was seen ten or more times. This sample is drawn from a study of spatial heterogeneity in lung cancer. Looking at the study overall: Among detected sequences, beta-chain ones consistently exceeded alpha-chain ones in number. Each unique TCR and UMI combination was seen more than ten times on average in raw reads.

The CDR3 is made up of 15 amino acids. The germline CDR1 and CDR2 sequences are SGHRS and YFSETQ. Trimming took 3 bases from V and 1 from J, leaving 10 bases between them. The library protocol tagged each TCR cDNA with a unique molecular identifier. TCRdb analysed the 5' RACE reads with MiXCR anew, one entry per CDR3 protein. The sample lists tens of thousands of distinct CDR3 sequences; around 12% were seen once. Described time point: sample taken at primary tumor resection. Tumor, nontumor lung or frozen PBMC supplied whole RNA that was sequenced unsorted. There were 72 donors, all of them untreated patients with early-stage non-small cell lung cancer.

V is TRBV5-1 and J is TRBJ2-2; D not resolved. The receptor was isolated from a male donor with early-stage non-small cell lung cancer. Source: PBMCs, taken at surgery. Here the CDR3 reads CASSSPELNTGELFF. The CDR3 coding sequence is TGCGCCAGCAGCTCCCCTGAACTGAACACCGGGGAGCTGTTTTTT.